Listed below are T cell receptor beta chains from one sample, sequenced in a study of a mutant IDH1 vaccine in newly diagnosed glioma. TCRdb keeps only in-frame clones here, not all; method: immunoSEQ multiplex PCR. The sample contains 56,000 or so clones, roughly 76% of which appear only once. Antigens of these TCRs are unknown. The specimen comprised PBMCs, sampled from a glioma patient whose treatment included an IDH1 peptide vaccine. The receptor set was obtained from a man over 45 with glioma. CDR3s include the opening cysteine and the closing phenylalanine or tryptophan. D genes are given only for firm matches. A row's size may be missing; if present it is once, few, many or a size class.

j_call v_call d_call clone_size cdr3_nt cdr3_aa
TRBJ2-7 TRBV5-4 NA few TGTGCCAGCAGCTCGAGGGGGGAGGGCTACGAGCAGTACTTC CASSSRGEGYEQYF
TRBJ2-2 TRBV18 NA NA TGTGCCAGCTCAGAGGACAGTACTATCACCGGGGAGCTGTTTTTT CASSEDSTITGELFF
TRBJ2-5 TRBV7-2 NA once TGTGCCAGCAGGCCTACTTTGTACCAAGAGACCCAGTACTTC CASRPTLYQETQYF
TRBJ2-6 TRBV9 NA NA TGTGCCAGCAGCGTCTTAGCTCTACGACTAGTGGGGTCTGGGGCCAACGTCCTGACTTTC CASSVLALRLVGSGANVLTF
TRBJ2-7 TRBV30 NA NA TGTGCCTGGAGTGGCAGCTACTACGAGCAGTACTTC CAWSGSYYEQYF
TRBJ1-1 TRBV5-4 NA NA TGTGCCAGCAGCTTGTCCCCGGAGAACACTGAAGCTTTCTTT CASSLSPENTEAFF
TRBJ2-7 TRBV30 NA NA TGTGCCGGTCGAGTTGTGGGGACCTCGACTCTCGAGCAGTACTTC CAGRVVGTSTLEQYF
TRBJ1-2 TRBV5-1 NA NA TGCGCCAGCAGCTCAGGCGGGGCCTATGGCTACACCTTC CASSSGGAYGYTF
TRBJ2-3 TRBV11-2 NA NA TGTGCCAGCAGCTTATTAGGACGCAGGGGAGATGGAACAGATACGCAGTATTTT CASSLLGRRGDGTDTQYF
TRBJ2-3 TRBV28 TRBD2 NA TGTGCCAGCAGTTTCCCCCTACTAGCGGGGGGCCAGGGAGATACGCAGTATTTT CASSFPLLAGGQGDTQYF
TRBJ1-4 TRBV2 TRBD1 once TGTGCCAGCAGTTGGACAGGGGGCTCGAATGAAAAACTGTTTTTT CASSWTGGSNEKLFF
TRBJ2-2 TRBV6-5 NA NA TGTGCCAGCAGTTTCCGGGGCTCGGACACCGGGGAGCTGTTTTTT CASSFRGSDTGELFF
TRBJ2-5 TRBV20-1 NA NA TGCAGTGCTAAGGGCTCAGAGACCCAGTACTTC CSAKGSETQYF
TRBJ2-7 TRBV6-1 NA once TGTGCCAGGTGCCCTGGGGGTTGCTACGAGCAGTACTTC CARCPGGCYEQYF
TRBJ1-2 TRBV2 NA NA TGTGCCAGCAGTCGAGAGAACTATGGCTACACCTTC CASSRENYGYTF
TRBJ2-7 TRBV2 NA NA TGTGCCAGCAGTGAGGGTCGGGTCCGGGGTGGCGAGCAGTACTTC CASSEGRVRGGEQYF
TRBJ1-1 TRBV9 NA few TGTGCCAGCAGCGTATCGGGGGGTCCTGAAGCTTTCTTT CASSVSGGPEAFF
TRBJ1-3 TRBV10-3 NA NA TGTGCCAGCAAGATCTCTGGAAACACCATATATTTT CASKISGNTIYF
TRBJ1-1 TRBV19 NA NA TGTGCCAGTAGTATCCTGGGGTCGAACACTGAAGCTTTCTTT CASSILGSNTEAFF
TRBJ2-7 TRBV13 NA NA TGTGCCAGCAGCACCCGACAGGTATACGAGCAGTACTTC CASSTRQVYEQYF
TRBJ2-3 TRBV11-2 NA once TGTGCCAGCAGCCGAACAGATACGCAGTATTTT CASSRTDTQYF
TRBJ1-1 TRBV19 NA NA TGTGCCAGTAGTATAGGGGTGAACACTGAAGCTTTCTTT CASSIGVNTEAFF
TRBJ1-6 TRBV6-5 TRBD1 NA TGTGCCAGCTGGGACAGGCTAAATTCACCCCTCCACTTT CASWDRLNSPLHF
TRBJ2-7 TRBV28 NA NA TGTGCCAGCAGCCTCCCTCTCGGATTCTACGAGCAGTACTTC CASSLPLGFYEQYF
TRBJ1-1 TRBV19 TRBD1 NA TGTGCCTCAAAAACAGGGGAGGCAACTATGAACACTGAAGCTTTCTTT CASKTGEATMNTEAFF